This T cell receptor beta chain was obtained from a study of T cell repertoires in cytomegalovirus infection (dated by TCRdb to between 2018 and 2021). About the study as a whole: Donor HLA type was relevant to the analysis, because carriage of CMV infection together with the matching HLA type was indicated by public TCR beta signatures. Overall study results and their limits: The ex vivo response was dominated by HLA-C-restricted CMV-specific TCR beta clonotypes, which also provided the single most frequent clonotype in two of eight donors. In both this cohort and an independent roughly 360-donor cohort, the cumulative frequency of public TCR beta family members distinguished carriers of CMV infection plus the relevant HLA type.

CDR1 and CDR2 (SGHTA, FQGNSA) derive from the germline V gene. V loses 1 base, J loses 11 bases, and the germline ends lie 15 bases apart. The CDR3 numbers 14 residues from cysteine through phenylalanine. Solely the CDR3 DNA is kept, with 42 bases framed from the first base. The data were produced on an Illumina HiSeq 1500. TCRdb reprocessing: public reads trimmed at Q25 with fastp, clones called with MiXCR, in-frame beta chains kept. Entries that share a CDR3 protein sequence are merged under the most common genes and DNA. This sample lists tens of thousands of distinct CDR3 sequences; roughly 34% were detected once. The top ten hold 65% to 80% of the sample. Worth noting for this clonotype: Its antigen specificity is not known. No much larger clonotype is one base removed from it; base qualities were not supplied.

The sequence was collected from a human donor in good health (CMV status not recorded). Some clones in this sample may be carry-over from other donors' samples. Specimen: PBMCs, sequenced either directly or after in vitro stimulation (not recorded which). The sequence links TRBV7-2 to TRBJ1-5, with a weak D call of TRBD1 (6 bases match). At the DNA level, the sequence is TGTGCCAGCAGCTTAGAGAGGGGGGAGGGGGCCCAGCATTTT. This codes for CASSLERGEGAQHF.